A selection of T cell receptor beta chains follows, all from one sample in a study of molecular identifiers for immune sequencing clone quantification. TCRdb itself ran the PCR reads through MiXCR, one entry per CDR3 protein. Among under 800,000 distinct CDR3 sequences listed, 25% were seen once. Sequencing input: naive CD8+ T cells from blood, with Jurkat cell RNA spiked in. All receptors come from a human donor in good health. Some libraries in this study had Jurkat cell RNA spiked in. CDR3s include the opening cysteine and the closing phenylalanine or tryptophan. Fields, in order: V gene, J gene, CDR3 protein.

TRBV11-2,TRBJ2-3,CASSKLAGAVADTQYF
TRBV30,TRBJ2-2,CARSNGAGTGELFF
TRBV12-3/TRBV12-4,TRBJ2-3,CASGPTPGQGALGDTQYF
TRBV15,TRBJ2-1,CATRTGLAPLDEQFF
TRBV19,TRBJ2-2,CASSMGTRGPGELFF
TRBV12-3/TRBV12-4,TRBJ2-1,CATAIVAGSYNEQFF
TRBV7-9,TRBJ2-7,CASSLRGQSYEQYF
TRBV19,TRBJ2-5,CASSNTGRGQETQYF
TRBV4-3,TRBJ2-5,CASSQDHTGGMETQYF
TRBV7-6,TRBJ1-3,CASSWDRDLPGNTIYF
TRBV20-1,TRBJ2-3,CSAEDSGTQYF
TRBV20-1,TRBJ2-7,CSAGRDRRDYEQYF
TRBV5-4,TRBJ1-2,CASSFPGQGRYGYTF
TRBV6-1,TRBJ1-2,CASSEDRGVYYGYTF
TRBV18,TRBJ2-7,CASSPLQGGEQYF
TRBV20-1,TRBJ2-2,CSARSVGAGTGELFF
TRBV11-2,TRBJ2-2,CASSSYGTTSTGELFF
TRBV4-3,TRBJ2-7,CASSQDIPGNYEQYF
TRBV28,TRBJ1-5,CASKQGIQPQHF
TRBV29-1,TRBJ2-7,CSVAGLEIYEQYF
TRBV27,TRBJ2-7,CASSLYLAGEQYF
TRBV24-1,TRBJ2-1,CATSDSTSVEQFF
TRBV7-6,TRBJ2-3,CASNKLAGGPIDTQYF
TRBV4-1,TRBJ2-5,CASSQDGYQETQYF
TRBV7-9,TRBJ2-3,CASSKTSGYTDTQYF
TRBV28,TRBJ1-5,CASSLGAGGPQHF
TRBV7-9,TRBJ2-5,CASSAWDREETQYF
TRBV15,TRBJ2-5,CATSRDLTEQETQYF
TRBV12-3/TRBV12-4,TRBJ2-5,CASSNEDGETQYF
TRBV6-4,TRBJ2-3,CASSDLAGALTDTQYF
TRBV29-1,TRBJ1-1,CSASPGNTEAFF
TRBV29-1,TRBJ2-1,CSVRPQGNEQFF
TRBV12-3/TRBV12-4,TRBJ2-1,CASSFLAGVAGEQFF
TRBV24-1,TRBJ2-1,CATSDLEEGPGEQFF
TRBV15,TRBJ1-2,CAASRDRLTNYGYTF
TRBV14,TRBJ2-7,CASSHGRAYEQYF
TRBV28,TRBJ2-3,CASSLTEQSTDTQYF
TRBV5-8,TRBJ2-1,CASSTGTTYSYNGQFF
TRBV11-3,TRBJ2-5,CASSREGPPQYF
TRBV5-1,TRBJ2-3,CASRLFTSTDTQYF
TRBV20-1,TRBJ2-5,CSARAEGGGSQKPQYF
TRBV7-8,TRBJ1-5,CASSLGTGGTNQPQHF
TRBV27,TRBJ2-2,CASTPGLAGGPSAGELFF
TRBV29-1,TRBJ2-5,CSRQGSDQETQYF
TRBV19,TRBJ1-5,CASSVSSRTSNQPQHF
TRBV27,TRBJ2-3,CASSLIPPLLSGGVTDTQYF
TRBV19,TRBJ2-3,CASSEQHRGPDTQYF
TRBV7-9,TRBJ2-1,CASSRPGTNYDEQFF
TRBV7-9,TRBJ2-5,CASSLDTDSYQETQYF
TRBV27,TRBJ2-1,CASSLSAGEGYNEQFF
TRBV4-3,TRBJ2-7,CASSQDTSGNYEQYF
TRBV4-1,TRBJ1-5,CASSQGTGLAPPPHF
TRBV6-1,TRBJ1-5,CASSAPPAGAHQPQHF
TRBV12-3/TRBV12-4,TRBJ1-2,CASSAPDRPSYGYTF
TRBV27,TRBJ2-2,CASSLLGSGELFF
TRBV4-1,TRBJ2-7,CASSQWGTGQGRYEQYF